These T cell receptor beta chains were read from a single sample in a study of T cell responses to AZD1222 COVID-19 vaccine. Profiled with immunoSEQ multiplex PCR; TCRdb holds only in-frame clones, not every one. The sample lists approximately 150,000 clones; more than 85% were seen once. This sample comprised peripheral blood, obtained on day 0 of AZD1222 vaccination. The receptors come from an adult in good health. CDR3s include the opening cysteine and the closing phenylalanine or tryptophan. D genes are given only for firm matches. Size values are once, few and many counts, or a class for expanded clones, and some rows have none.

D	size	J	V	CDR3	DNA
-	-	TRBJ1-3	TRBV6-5	CASNPDLAIATIYF	TGTGCCAGCAACCCGGACCTCGCGATCGCCACCATATATTTT
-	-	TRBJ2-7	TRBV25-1	CASRGGGGYEQYF	TGTGCCAGCAGGGGGGGAGGAGGGTACGAGCAGTACTTC
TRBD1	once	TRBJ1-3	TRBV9	CASSADRSGAGNTIYF	TGTGCCAGCAGCGCGGACAGGTCCGGTGCTGGAAACACCATATATTTT
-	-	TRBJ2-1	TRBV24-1	CATSDLSGRVGEQFF	TGTGCCACCAGTGATTTATCTGGCAGGGTAGGTGAGCAGTTCTTC
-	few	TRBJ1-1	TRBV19	CASSRPGVTEAFF	TGTGCCAGTAGTAGGCCAGGGGTCACTGAAGCTTTCTTT
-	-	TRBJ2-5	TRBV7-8	CASSLYPMSDPSQETQYF	TGTGCCAGCAGCTTATATCCGATGTCGGATCCATCTCAAGAGACCCAGTACTTC
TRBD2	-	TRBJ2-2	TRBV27	CASRRTSGSGRELFF	TGTGCCAGCAGGCGAACTAGCGGGAGTGGGAGGGAGCTGTTTTTT
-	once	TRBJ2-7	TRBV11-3	CASSLDSTTTYEQYF	TGTGCCAGCAGCTTAGATTCGACAACTACCTACGAGCAGTACTTC
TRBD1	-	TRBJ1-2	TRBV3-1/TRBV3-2	CASSHLRLGQENEGPGYTF	TGTGCCAGCAGCCACTTGCGATTGGGACAGGAAAACGAAGGCCCCGGCTACACCTTC
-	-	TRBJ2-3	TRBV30	CAWSPQGATDTQYF	TGTGCCTGGAGTCCACAGGGAGCTACAGATACGCAGTATTTT
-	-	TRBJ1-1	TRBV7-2	CATNENSGRNEAFF	TGTGCCACCAACGAAAACAGCGGAAGAAATGAAGCTTTCTTT